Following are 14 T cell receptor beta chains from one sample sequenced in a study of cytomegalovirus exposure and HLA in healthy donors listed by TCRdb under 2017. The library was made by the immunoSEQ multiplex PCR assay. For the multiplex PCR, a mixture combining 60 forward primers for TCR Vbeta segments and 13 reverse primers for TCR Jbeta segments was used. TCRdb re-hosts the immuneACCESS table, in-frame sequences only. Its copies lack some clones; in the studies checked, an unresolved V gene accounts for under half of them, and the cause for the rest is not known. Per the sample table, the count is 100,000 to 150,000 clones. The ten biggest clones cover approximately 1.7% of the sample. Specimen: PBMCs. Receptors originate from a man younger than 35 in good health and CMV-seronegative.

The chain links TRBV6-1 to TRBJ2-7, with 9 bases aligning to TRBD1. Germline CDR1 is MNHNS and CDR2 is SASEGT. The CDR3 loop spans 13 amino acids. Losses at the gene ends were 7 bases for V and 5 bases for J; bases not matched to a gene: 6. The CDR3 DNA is TGTGCCAGCAACCCGACAGGGGGTCACGAGCAGTACTTC. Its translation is CASNPTGGHEQYF.

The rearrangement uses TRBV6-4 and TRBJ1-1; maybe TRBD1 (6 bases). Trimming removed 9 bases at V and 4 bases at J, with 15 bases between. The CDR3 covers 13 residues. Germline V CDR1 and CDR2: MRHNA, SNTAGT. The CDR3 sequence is CARKQGRGTEAFF. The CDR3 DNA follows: TGTGCCAGGAAACAGGGTAGAGGCACTGAAGCTTTCTTT.

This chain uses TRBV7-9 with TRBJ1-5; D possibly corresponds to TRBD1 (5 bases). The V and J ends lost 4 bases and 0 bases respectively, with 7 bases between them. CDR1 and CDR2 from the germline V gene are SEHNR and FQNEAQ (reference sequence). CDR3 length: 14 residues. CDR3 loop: CASSSTDSNQPQHF. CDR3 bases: TGTGCCAGCAGCTCGACAGATAGCAATCAGCCCCAGCATTTT.

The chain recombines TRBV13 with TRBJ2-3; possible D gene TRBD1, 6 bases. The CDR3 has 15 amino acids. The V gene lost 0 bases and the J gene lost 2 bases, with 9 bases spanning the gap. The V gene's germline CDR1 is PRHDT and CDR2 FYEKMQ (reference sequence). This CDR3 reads CASSLGGAPTDTQYF. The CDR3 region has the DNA TGTGCCAGCAGCTTAGGGGGGGCTCCCACAGATACGCAGTATTTT.

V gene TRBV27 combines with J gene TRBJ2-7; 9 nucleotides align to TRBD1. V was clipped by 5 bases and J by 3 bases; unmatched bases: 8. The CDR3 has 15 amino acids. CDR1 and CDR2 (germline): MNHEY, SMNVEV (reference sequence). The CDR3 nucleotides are TGTGCCAGCAGTCGAGACGGGACAGGGTACTACGAGCAGTACTTC. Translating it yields CASSRDGTGYYEQYF.

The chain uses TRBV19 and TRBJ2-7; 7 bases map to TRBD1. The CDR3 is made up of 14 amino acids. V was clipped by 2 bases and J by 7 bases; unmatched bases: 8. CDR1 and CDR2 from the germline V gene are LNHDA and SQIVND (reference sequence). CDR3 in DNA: TGTGCCAGTAGTATATCAGGGGGACCGAGGGAGCAGTACTTC. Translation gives CASSISGGPREQYF.

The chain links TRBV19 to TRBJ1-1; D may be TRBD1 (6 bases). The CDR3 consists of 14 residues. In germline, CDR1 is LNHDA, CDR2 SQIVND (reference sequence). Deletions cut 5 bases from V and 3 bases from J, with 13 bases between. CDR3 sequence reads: CASSPQGRDTEAFF. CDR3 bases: TGTGCCAGTAGTCCTCAGGGGAGGGACACTGAAGCTTTCTTT.

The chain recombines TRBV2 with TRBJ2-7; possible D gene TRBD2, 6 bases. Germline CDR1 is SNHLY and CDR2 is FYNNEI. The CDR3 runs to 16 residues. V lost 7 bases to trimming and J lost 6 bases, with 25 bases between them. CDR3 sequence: CASMGRPGLRRGEQYF. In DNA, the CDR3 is TGTGCCAGCATGGGACGACCGGGACTGCGAAGGGGCGAGCAGTACTTC.

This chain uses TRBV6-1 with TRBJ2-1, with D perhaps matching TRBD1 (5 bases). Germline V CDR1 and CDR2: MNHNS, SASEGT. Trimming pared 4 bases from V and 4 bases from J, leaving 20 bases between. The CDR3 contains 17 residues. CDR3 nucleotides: TGTGCCAGCAGTGCGAACAGGCCACCGGCAGGATACAATGAGCAGTTCTTC. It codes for CASSANRPPAGYNEQFF.

In nucleotides, the CDR3 is TGTGCCAGCAGCCCCACAGGGTTCTCCTACAATGAGCAGTTCTTC. Residues: CASSPTGFSYNEQFF. The chain couples TRBV16 to TRBJ2-1; tentative D call: TRBD1 (6 bases). Germline V gene data show CDR1 as KGHSY and CDR2 as FQNENV. There are 15 residues in the CDR3. With 4 bases removed from V and 0 bases from J, the gap between germline ends came to 10 bases.

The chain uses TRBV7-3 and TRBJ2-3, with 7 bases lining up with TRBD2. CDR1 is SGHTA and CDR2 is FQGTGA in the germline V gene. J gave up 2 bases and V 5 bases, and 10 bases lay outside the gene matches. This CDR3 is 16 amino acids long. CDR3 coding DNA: TGTGCCAGCAGCCTTCAACCAGCGGGAAACACAGATACGCAGTATTTT. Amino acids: CASSLQPAGNTDTQYF. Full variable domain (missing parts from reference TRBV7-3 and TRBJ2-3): GAGVSQTPSNKVTEKGKYVELRCDPISGHTALYWYRQSLGQGPEFLIYFQGTGAADDSGLPNDRFFAVRPEGSVSTLKIQRTERGDSAVYLCASSLQPAGNTDTQYFGPGTRLTVL.

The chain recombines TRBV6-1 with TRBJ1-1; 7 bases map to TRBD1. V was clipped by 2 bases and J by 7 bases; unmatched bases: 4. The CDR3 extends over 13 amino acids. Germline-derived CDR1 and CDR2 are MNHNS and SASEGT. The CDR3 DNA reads TGTGCCAGCAGTGAAACAGGGGTGGGTGAAGCTTTCTTT. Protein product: CASSETGVGEAFF.

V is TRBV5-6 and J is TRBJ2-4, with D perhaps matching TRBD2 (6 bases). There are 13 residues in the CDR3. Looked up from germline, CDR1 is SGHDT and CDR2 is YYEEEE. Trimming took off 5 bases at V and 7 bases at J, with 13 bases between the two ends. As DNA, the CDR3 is TGTGCCAGCAGGTATACGGGAGCGAACATTCAGTACTTC. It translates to CASRYTGANIQYF.

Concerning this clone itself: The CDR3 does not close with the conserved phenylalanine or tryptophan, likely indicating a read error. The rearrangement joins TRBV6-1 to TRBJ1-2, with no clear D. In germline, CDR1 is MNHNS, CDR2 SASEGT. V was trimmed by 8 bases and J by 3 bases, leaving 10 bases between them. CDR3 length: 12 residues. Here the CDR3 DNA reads TGTGCCAGCTCTGGGCCGGACTATGGCTACACCCTC. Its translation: CASSGPDYGYTL.